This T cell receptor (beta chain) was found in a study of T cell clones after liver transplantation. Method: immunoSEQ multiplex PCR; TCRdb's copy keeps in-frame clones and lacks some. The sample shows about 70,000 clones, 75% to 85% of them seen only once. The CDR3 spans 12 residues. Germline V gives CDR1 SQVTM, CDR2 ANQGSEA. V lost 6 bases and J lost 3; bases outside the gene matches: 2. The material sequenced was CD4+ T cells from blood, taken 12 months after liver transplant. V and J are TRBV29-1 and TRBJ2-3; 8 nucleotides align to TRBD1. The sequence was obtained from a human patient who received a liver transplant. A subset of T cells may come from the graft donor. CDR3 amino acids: CSVTGGTDTQYF. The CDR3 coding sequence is TGCAGCGTAACAGGGGGAACAGATACGCAGTATTTT.